The 28 T cell receptor beta chains given below trace back to one sample, sequenced in a study of shared clonotypes between healthy human individuals (dated by TCRdb to 2020 to 2021). CD8 naive samples consisted of CD45RO-negative cells that were positively selected for CCR7, yielding a CD45RA+CCR7+ population without TemRA cells. The library came from the immunoSEQ multiplex PCR assay. TCRdb holds this immuneACCESS table with in-frame rearrangements only. Some clones are missing; in checked studies, unresolved V genes explain under half, and the rest has no known cause. The sample table shows about 590,000 clones, and 95% to 96% are seen once. The ten largest clones take up 0.1% to 0.11% of the sample. Material: naive CD8+ T cells sorted from blood. The cell subset or site label for this specimen denotes: CD45RA+CCR7+. The receptors were gathered from a woman aged 30 to 39 in good health.

The chain has TRBV7-2 and TRBJ1-2; 9 bases match TRBD1. Germline V gene lookup returns CDR1 SGHTA and CDR2 FQGNSA. Losses at the gene ends were 3 bases for V and 4 bases for J; bases not matched to a gene: 12. The CDR3 sequence is 17 residues long. The CDR3 DNA sequence: TGTGCCAGCAGCTTCAGGACAGGGGATCAAAGTATCTATGGCTACACCTTC. It codes for CASSFRTGDQSIYGYTF.

This sequence joins TRBV6-1 and TRBJ2-1; no definite D call. The CDR3 is made up of 15 amino acids. Per germline, CDR1 MNHNS and CDR2 SASEGT. V shed 6 bases and J shed 0 bases, with 12 bases lying between them. The CDR3 nucleotides read TGTGCCAGCAGCGACCCCCCCAGCTCCTACAATGAGCAGTTCTTC. Encoded protein: CASSDPPSSYNEQFF.

J is TRBJ2-3 and V is TRBV9; tentative D call: TRBD2 (6 bases). This CDR3 spans 17 amino acids. Germline CDR1 is SGDLS and CDR2 is YYNGEE. Trimming took off 0 bases at V and 2 bases at J, with 16 bases between the two ends. Here the CDR3 reads CASSVEELAESTDTQYF. The DNA for the CDR3 is TGTGCCAGCAGCGTAGAAGAGTTAGCGGAGTCCACAGATACGCAGTATTTT.

The chain combines TRBV28 with TRBJ1-1, with D maybe TRBD1 (5 bases). The CDR3 contains 13 residues. V lost 8 bases, J lost 0 bases, and 10 bases lay in between. Germline loops: CDR1 MDHEN, CDR2 SYDVKM. The CDR3 is CASGGNMNTEAFF. For the CDR3, the DNA is TGTGCCAGCGGGGGTAATATGAACACTGAAGCTTTCTTT.

Here the CDR3 reads CASSFAGTVHGTGELFF. The CDR3 DNA follows: TGTGCCAGCAGTTTCGCAGGGACTGTGCATGGCACCGGGGAGCTGTTTTTT. The chain links TRBV27 to TRBJ2-2; possibly TRBD2 for D (6 bases). Trimming cost V 3 bases and J 4 bases, with 18 bases left between them. CDR3 length equals 17 residues. Germline V gene lookup returns CDR1 MNHEY and CDR2 SMNVEV (reference sequence).

This rearrangement joins TRBV5-7 to TRBJ1-5, with 7 bases that match TRBD1. TRBV5-7 is recorded as an ORF, its role being uncertain. Trimming took 3 bases from V and 6 from J; bases not matched to a gene: 12. The CDR3 covers 16 residues. CDR3 sequence (DNA): TGTGCCAGCAGCTCCCCGACTAAACAGGGGACTCAGCCCCAGCATTTT. It specifies CASSSPTKQGTQPQHF.

Note on this clone: No DNA is shown, since the ends of the CDR3 on it are uncertain; the CDR3 is the one TCRdb lists. The chain couples TRBV7-9 to TRBJ2-5; TRBD2, the D gene given by the table, was not confirmed from the DNA. From its first to its last residue, the CDR3 has 18 amino acids. Germline CDR1 SEHNR, CDR2 FQNEAQ (reference sequence). The CDR3 spells CASSPFGNGASGSYEQYF.

The chain is built from TRBV7-9 and TRBJ2-5; D may correspond to TRBD1 or TRBD2 (6 bases each). The germline V gene has CDR1 SEHNR and CDR2 FQNEAQ (reference sequence). The ends were cut back, 5 bases at V and 1 base at J, with 8 bases in the middle. The CDR3 runs to 13 residues. The CDR3 nucleotides read TGTGCCAGCAGCGGAGGGGGCCAAGAGACCCAGTACTTC. It yields the protein CASSGGGQETQYF.

Only one count was recorded for this clone. This chain connects TRBV30 to TRBJ1-1; D ambiguous. The CDR3 loop spans 12 amino acids. Trimming left V 7 bases short and J 1 base short, with 10 bases between. The germline V gene has CDR1 GTSNPN and CDR2 SVGIG (reference sequence). CDR3 in DNA: TGTGCCTTGCAATGGGGGAACACTGAAGCTTTCTTT. Amino acid sequence: CALQWGNTEAFF. Together with reference TRBV30 and TRBJ1-1, the CDR3 gives the full variable domain: SQTIHQWPATLVQPVGSPLSLECTVEGTSNPNLYWYRQAAGRGLQLLFYSVGIGQISSEVPQNLSASRPQDRQFILSSKKLLLSDSGFYLCALQWGNTEAFFGQGTRLTVV.

This clone showed up just a few times. The chain has TRBV4-2 and TRBJ2-2; D call uncertain. Per germline, CDR1 LGHNA and CDR2 YNFKEQ. The V and J ends lost 0 bases and 9 bases respectively, with 8 bases between them. This CDR3 region has 13 residues. In nucleotides, the CDR3 is TGTGCCAGCAGCCAAGAATTTTCCCGGGAGCTGTTTTTT. Residues: CASSQEFSRELFF.

The J gene is TRBJ1-1, the V gene TRBV19; possible D gene TRBD1, 6 bases. CDR1 LNHDA and CDR2 SQIVND come from the germline V gene (reference sequence). This CDR3 is built from 13 residues. V lost 3 bases and J 4 bases, leaving 9 bases between the germline ends. The CDR3 DNA is TGTGCCAGTAGTATGTGGGGGCTCACTGAAGCTTTCTTT. Translated, it gives CASSMWGLTEAFF.

This clone was seen once. The J gene is TRBJ2-2, the V gene TRBV27, with 9 bases fitting TRBD2. Germline V gene lookup returns CDR1 MNHEY and CDR2 SMNVEV (reference sequence). Trimming removed 6 bases from V and 5 bases from J; junction bases left unmatched: 7. This CDR3 contains 15 residues. The CDR3 protein is CASRLAGGLTGELFF. The CDR3 DNA reads as TGTGCCAGCAGGCTGGCGGGAGGGTTGACCGGGGAGCTGTTTTTT.

This chain links TRBV27 with TRBJ1-5; TRBD1 matches 7 bases. V lost 6 bases to trimming and J lost 0 bases; unmatched junction nucleotides: 5. CDR3 length: 15 amino acids. Germline loops: CDR1 MNHEY, CDR2 SMNVEV (reference sequence). This CDR3 reads CASSQGTDSNQPQHF. The CDR3 DNA reads TGTGCCAGCAGCCAAGGGACAGATAGCAATCAGCCCCAGCATTTT.

The chain links TRBV18 to TRBJ1-5; 7 positions agree with TRBD1. The CDR3 is 14 amino acids. J was trimmed by 5 bases and V by 6 bases; bases with no gene match: 7. Germline CDR1 is KGHSH and CDR2 is LQKENI. The CDR3 region has the DNA TGTGCCAGCTCGCACCGGGACAGCTATCAGCCCCAGCATTTT. It translates to CASSHRDSYQPQHF.

This chain uses TRBV28 with TRBJ2-1, with 7 bases identical to TRBD2. There are 16 residues in the CDR3. Germline CDR1 and CDR2: MDHEN and SYDVKM. Trimming at V came to 5 bases and at J to 1 base, leaving 8 bases not matched to a gene. The CDR3 nucleotides read TGTGCCAGCAGTAACCTGTGGGAGGGTTCCTACAATGAGCAGTTCTTC. Its translation: CASSNLWEGSYNEQFF.

This chain connects TRBV7-8 to TRBJ2-7; weak D call: TRBD2 (6 bases). Trimming took 4 bases from V and 6 from J, leaving 16 bases between them. The CDR3 extends over 14 amino acids. Germline-derived CDR1 and CDR2 are SGHVS and FQNEAQ. Written as DNA, the CDR3 is TGTGCCAGCAGCTGGGATGGGGGGTTTGGCGAGCAGTACTTC. Protein product: CASSWDGGFGEQYF.

The V and J genes are TRBV27 and TRBJ1-1; TRBD1 is a possible D gene (5 bases). The CDR3 loop spans 16 amino acids. Per the germline V gene, CDR1 is MNHEY and CDR2 is SMNVEV (reference sequence). Trimming removed 0 bases at V and 4 bases at J, with 15 bases between. This chain's CDR3 is CASSLSARLQGTEAFF. Here the CDR3 DNA reads TGTGCCAGCAGTTTATCGGCCCGTTTGCAGGGCACTGAAGCTTTCTTT.

The V gene is TRBV5-4, the J gene TRBJ2-7; D may be TRBD1 (5 bases). The CDR3 length is 14 residues. CDR1 and CDR2 (germline): SGHNT, YYREEE (reference sequence). Trimming pared 4 bases from V and 0 bases from J, leaving 11 bases between. The chain's CDR3 is CASSPLQDSYEQYF. CDR3 nucleotides: TGTGCCAGCAGCCCACTACAGGACTCCTACGAGCAGTACTTC.

The V gene is TRBV10-1, the J gene TRBJ2-7, with D maybe TRBD2 (7 bases). The germline CDR1 and CDR2 sequences are WNHNN and SYGVQD (reference sequence). The germline V and J ends were trimmed by 4 bases and 4 bases, with 14 bases remaining between them. The CDR3 is made up of 14 amino acids. CDR3 in DNA: TGCGCCAGCAGTGGTTCGGGGGGCGAGTACGAGCAGTACTTC. Amino acids: CASSGSGGEYEQYF.

The genes are TRBV27 and TRBJ2-7; no reliable D call. CDR1 is MNHEY, CDR2 SMNVEV, per germline (reference sequence). Trimming shortened V by 2 bases and J by 0 bases, and 14 bases separated the two germline ends. The CDR3 totals 16 residues. DNA for the CDR3: TGTGCCAGCAGTTTAGGCGGCACCATACACTCCTACGAGCAGTACTTC. This encodes CASSLGGTIHSYEQYF.

Notes on this clone: This sample includes further DNA sequences coding for the same CDR3. This chain joins TRBV6-5 and TRBJ2-1, with 7 nucleotides matching TRBD2. The CDR3 is 15 amino acids. Per germline, CDR1 MNHEY and CDR2 SVGAGI. The V gene end was trimmed by 3 bases and the J gene end by 5 bases; junction bases not matched to a gene: 7. CDR3 sequence (DNA): TGTGCCAGCAGTTATTTGGCTAGCGGAAACAATGAGCAGTTCTTC. Translated: CASSYLASGNNEQFF.

The chain recombines TRBV27 with TRBJ1-5; 9 bases are a match to TRBD1. Germline CDR1 and CDR2: MNHEY and SMNVEV (reference sequence). This CDR3 has 14 amino acids. V lost 6 bases and J lost 4; bases outside the gene matches: 4. This CDR3 is CASSLQGANQPQHF. The CDR3 coding sequence is TGTGCCAGCAGCCTACAGGGGGCTAATCAGCCCCAGCATTTT.

V gene TRBV7-8 combines with J gene TRBJ1-1, with D hard to call. Germline V gene sequence: CDR1 SGHVS, CDR2 FQNEAQ. V was trimmed by 1 base and J by 7 bases, leaving 16 bases between them. This CDR3 region has 15 residues. The CDR3, as DNA: TGTGCCAGCAGCTTAGGCTCCCCTCCGTGGGGTGAAGCTTTCTTT. As protein: CASSLGSPPWGEAFF.

The gene calls are TRBV6-5 and TRBJ2-5, with D possibly TRBD1 on 5 matching bases. The J call is uncertain, as TRBJ2-7 better fits the DNA end. Per germline, CDR1 MNHEY and CDR2 SVGAGI. CDR3 length equals 13 residues. Here the CDR3 reads CASSQGPSYEQYF. DNA for the CDR3: TGTGCCAGCAGTCAGGGTCCTTCCTACGAGCAGTACTTC.

The chain employs TRBV6-5 and TRBJ2-2; the D gene is possibly TRBD1 (5 bases). The CDR3 spans 14 residues. CDR1 and CDR2 (germline): MNHEY, SVGAGI. Trimming cost V 5 bases and J 10 bases, with 17 bases left between them. DNA of the CDR3: TGTGCCAGCAGTACCAGACAGTTTTCTCTGGAGCTGTTTTTT. Its translation: CASSTRQFSLELFF.

The V call is TRBV27, the J call TRBJ2-1; D might be TRBD1 (6 bases). Germline assignment: CDR1 MNHEY and CDR2 SMNVEV (reference sequence). The CDR3 is 18 residues long. V lost 0 bases and J lost 0, with 15 bases in between. This chain's CDR3 is CASSLSPGAGHSYNEQFF. The CDR3 region has the DNA TGTGCCAGCAGTTTATCCCCAGGGGCGGGCCACTCCTACAATGAGCAGTTCTTC.

The rearrangement uses TRBV7-9 and TRBJ1-1, with TRBD1 matching 9 bases. The CDR3 spans 14 residues. Germline lookup yields CDR1 SEHNR and CDR2 FQNEAQ (reference sequence). The ends lost 1 base at V and 6 bases at J; junction bases unmatched: 3. The CDR3 here is CASSLGTGAAEAFF. CDR3 DNA: TGTGCCAGCAGCTTAGGGACAGGGGCGGCTGAAGCTTTCTTT.

The J gene is TRBJ2-1, the V gene TRBV5-4; D possibly corresponds to TRBD2 (5 bases). The CDR3 covers 13 residues. Germline V lookup: CDR1 SGHNT, CDR2 YYREEE (reference sequence). Trimming stripped 1 base from V and 4 bases from J, with 6 bases between. The CDR3 DNA follows: TGTGCCAGCAGCTTGAGCGGTTACAATGAGCAGTTCTTC. It specifies CASSLSGYNEQFF.